This T cell receptor (beta chain) was identified during a study of early T cells in non-severe SARS-CoV-2 infection listed by TCRdb under 2021. For context, the study as a whole: Because TCR sequencing relied on bulk RNA taken from unsorted whole blood, pairing of alpha and beta chains was not possible. Summary of the overall study and its limitations: VDJdb matching was skewed toward anti-spike CD8 responses and likely underestimated virus-specific expansions, missing private and CD4 specificities.

The CDR3 holds 13 amino acids from the cysteine to the phenylalanine. CDR3 DNA only is kept here, 39 bases in frame from base 1. Trimming takes 3 bases from V and 1 base from J, and the germline ends sit 6 bases apart. Per the germline V gene, KGHSH is the CDR1 and LQKENI is the CDR2. This was a case-control study nested in a cohort of healthcare workers in London, UK, who had nasopharyngeal swab PCR tests and blood samples taken every week. Healthcare workers were enrolled in the week of the UK lockdown, from 23 to 31 March 2020, and were followed every week for up to roughly 16 weeks. This clonotype was observed at least ten times. This clone's antigen is unknown. No much larger clone is present one base from it, and per-base qualities are unavailable. The library was made by 5' RACE. Instrument used: NextSeq 500. Unique molecular identifiers were attached to individual cDNA molecules in the TCR library protocol so that sequencing error and PCR bias could be corrected. Sequencing covered both TCR alpha and beta chains, and within each sample the abundances of alpha and beta sequences were tightly co-correlated. Processing in the source paper ran as follows. Decombinator V4 was used to perform V gene, J gene and CDR3 annotation of TCR sequences. Expanded TCRs were defined as changing significantly between any two time points under a Poisson model with p below 0.0001. TCR abundances were normalised to the total number of TCRs sequenced per sample and expressed as counts per million. TRAV1-2 paired with TRAJ12, TRAJ20 or TRAJ33 defined MAIT TCRs, while TRAV10 paired with TRAJ18 defined iNKT TCRs. VDJdb, accessed 1 November 2021, was searched for CMV, EBV and SARS-CoV-2 annotated TCRs, excluding TCRs annotated for multiple antigens. Starting from the raw public reads, TCRdb applied fastp trimming at Q25, assembled clones with MiXCR and retained in-frame beta chains. Records with the same CDR3 protein are collapsed into one entry carrying the most frequent genes and DNA. The V and J calls were determined by TCRdb, not by the authors. The sample table shows 60,000 to 85,000 distinct CDR3 sequences, and about 14% are seen once. 9% to 15% of the sample is held by the ten biggest clonotypes.

The clonotype originates from an adult who was a healthcare worker with PCR-confirmed SARS-CoV-2 infection or an uninfected control (not recorded which). The sequencing input was whole blood. The V and J segments used are TRBV18 and TRBJ1-1; no D gene can be assigned with confidence. The nucleotides read TGTGCCAGCTCACCGGCAGGGAACACTGAAGCTTTCTTT. This translates into CASSPAGNTEAFF. The full variable domain, with segments outside the CDR3 supplied by the reference TRBV18 and TRBJ1-1 proteins, appears as NAGVMQNPRHLVRRRGQEARLRCSPMKGHSHVYWYRQLPEEGLKFMVYLQKENIIDESGMPKERFSAEFPKEGPSILRIQQVVRGDSAAYFCASSPAGNTEAFFGQGTRLTVV.